This TCR beta chain is drawn from a study of T-cell memory formation after mild COVID-19. Looking at the study overall: TCR clusters were mostly donor specific. Study-level points and caveats: Among CD4+ contracting clones, most were CM and EM, and CD8+ ones EMRA. Pre-infection memory carried some responding clones, suggesting that cross-reactive memory joined.

Deletions cut 4 bases from V and 7 bases from J, with 14 bases between. This CDR3 has 14 amino acids. In germline, CDR1 is LGHDT, CDR2 YNNKEL (reference sequence). TCRdb re-called the 5' RACE reads through MiXCR, storing one row per CDR3 protein. Of roughly 600,000 distinct CDR3 sequences listed, 18% are singletons. This clonotype was picked up a small number of times. The antigen is not known. Sequenced sample: PBMCs or a T cell subset sorted from them (not recorded which). V is TRBV3-1 and J is TRBJ2-1, with a weak D call TRBD2 (5 bases). The source is an adult woman who had mild COVID-19 (a few samples of this study predate the infection). Cell type and time point are not known. The DNA for the CDR3 is TGTGCCAGCAGCCCCGCACGGACGGGGAATGAGCAGTTCTTC. It specifies CASSPARTGNEQFF.